This T cell receptor (beta chain) was documented in a study of T cells after yellow fever vaccination. This clonotype was recorded a few times. The antigen is unknown. General study findings and limits: One caveat is that FACS-sorted repertoires could contain abundant clonotypes contaminating from the bulk population. Reappearance after the booster was observed for most primary-vaccination clones (roughly 95% CD4, approximately 90% CD8). Some clonotypes were seen in both the CD4 and the CD8 compartments. These made up a small share and likely arose from convergent recombination.

Template-switching 5'RACE yielded the TCR cDNA; a universal primer site and UMIs were added in the process. TCRdb used MiXCR to reprocess the 5' RACE reads, holding one entry per CDR3 protein. The data contain about 130,000 distinct CDR3 sequences, roughly 8.2% of them singletons. The CDR3 spans 14 residues. Germline values: CDR1 MNHEY, CDR2 SVGAGI. J gave up 8 bases and V 2 bases, and 4 bases lay outside the gene matches. The chain carries TRBV6-5 and TRBJ2-3; 10 nucleotides match TRBD1. Source: CD8+ T cells sorted from PBMCs, taken on the day of the yellow fever booster vaccination. This clonotype was sampled from a man aged 18 to 29 who received the YFV17D yellow fever vaccine. The CDR3: CASSYGTGVGTQYF. In nucleotides, the CDR3 is TGTGCCAGCAGTTACGGGACAGGGGTTGGTACGCAGTATTTT.